Judged by abundance, the clone carrying this TCR beta chain is medium-sized (0.01 to 0.1%). Its antigen is unknown. In the study's own analysis: A distant-metastasis classifier for papillary thyroid cancer was built using CDR3 differences across clinicopathological groups. TCRdb re-called the PCR reads via MiXCR. The V and J calls here are based on TCRdb, not the publication. The table includes about 19,000 clones, about 25% detected once. V was trimmed by 1 base and J by 3 bases, leaving 18 bases between them. The CDR3 loop spans 18 amino acids. From germline, CDR1 is MDHEN and CDR2 SYDVKM. The record originates from a study of metastatic and nonmetastatic thyroid tumors. Study-wide background: Both malignant and benign thyroid patients supplied peripheral blood and tumor or nodule tissue samples, across which the repertoires of these patients were then compared.

Study findings and constraints: Malignant thyroid tumors reportedly exceeded benign nodules significantly in TCR beta diversity, with the difference appearing in blood and tumor.

Treatment of any kind had been given to no patient before thyroid surgery. The gene calls are TRBV28 and TRBJ2-2; possibly TRBD1 for D (6 bases). The sequence came from a male donor with papillary thyroid cancer or a benign thyroid nodule (not recorded which). Some clones in this sample may be carry-over from other donors' samples. The specimen was blood. The CDR3: CASSLYLPGQGHTGELFF. CDR3 nucleotide sequence: TGTGCCAGCAGTTTATATCTCCCGGGCCAGGGGCACACCGGGGAGCTGTTTTTT. Complete variable domain (other parts from reference TRBV28 and TRBJ2-2): DVKVTQSSRYLVKRTGEKVFLECVQDMDHENMFWYRQDPGLGLRLIYFSYDVKMKEKGDIPEGYSVSREKKERFSLILESASTNQTSMYLCASSLYLPGQGHTGELFFGEGSRLTVL.